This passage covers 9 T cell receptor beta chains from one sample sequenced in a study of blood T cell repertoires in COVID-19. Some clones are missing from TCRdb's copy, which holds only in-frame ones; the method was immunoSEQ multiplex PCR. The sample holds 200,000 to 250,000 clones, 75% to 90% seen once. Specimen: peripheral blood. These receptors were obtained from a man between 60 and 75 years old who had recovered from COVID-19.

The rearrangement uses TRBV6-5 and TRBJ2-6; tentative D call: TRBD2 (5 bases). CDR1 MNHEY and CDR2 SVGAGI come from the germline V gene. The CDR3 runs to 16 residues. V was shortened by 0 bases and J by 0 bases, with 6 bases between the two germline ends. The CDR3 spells CASSYSRGSGANVLTF. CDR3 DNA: TGTGCCAGCAGTTACTCACGGGGCTCTGGGGCCAACGTCCTGACTTTC.

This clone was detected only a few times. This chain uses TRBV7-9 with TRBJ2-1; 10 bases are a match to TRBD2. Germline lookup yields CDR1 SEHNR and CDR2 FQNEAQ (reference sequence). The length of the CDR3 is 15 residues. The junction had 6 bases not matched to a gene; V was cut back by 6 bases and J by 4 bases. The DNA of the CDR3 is TGTGCCAGCAGTAGCGGGGGGACCGCGTACAATGAGCAGTTCTTC. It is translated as CASSSGGTAYNEQFF.

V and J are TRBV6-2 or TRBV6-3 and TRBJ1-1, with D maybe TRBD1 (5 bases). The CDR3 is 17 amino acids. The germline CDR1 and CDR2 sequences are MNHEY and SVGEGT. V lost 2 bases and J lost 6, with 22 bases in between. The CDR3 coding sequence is TGTGCCAGCAGTTACGTCGCGGCAGGGTTTCTCCGCCCTGAAGCTTTCTTT. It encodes CASSYVAAGFLRPEAFF.

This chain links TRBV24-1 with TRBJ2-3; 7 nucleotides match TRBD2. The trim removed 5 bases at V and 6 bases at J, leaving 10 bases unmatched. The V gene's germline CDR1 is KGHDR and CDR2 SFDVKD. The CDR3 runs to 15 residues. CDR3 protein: CATSVSGYSGDTQYF. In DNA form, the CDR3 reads TGTGCCACCAGTGTGTCGGGCTATAGCGGGGATACGCAGTATTTT.

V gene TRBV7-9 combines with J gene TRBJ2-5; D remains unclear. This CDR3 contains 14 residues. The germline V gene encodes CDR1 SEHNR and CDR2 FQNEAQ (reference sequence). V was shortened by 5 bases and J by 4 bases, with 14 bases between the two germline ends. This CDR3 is CASSPSLVSETQYF. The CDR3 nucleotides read TGTGCCAGCAGCCCCAGCCTAGTTTCAGAGACCCAGTACTTC.

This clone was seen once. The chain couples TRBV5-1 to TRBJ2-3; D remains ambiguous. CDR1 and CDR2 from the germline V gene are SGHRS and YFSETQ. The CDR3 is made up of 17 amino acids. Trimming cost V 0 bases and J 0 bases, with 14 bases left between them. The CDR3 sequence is CASSLAPSATSTDTQYF. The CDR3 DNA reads TGCGCCAGCAGCTTGGCCCCGTCGGCGACTAGCACAGATACGCAGTATTTT.

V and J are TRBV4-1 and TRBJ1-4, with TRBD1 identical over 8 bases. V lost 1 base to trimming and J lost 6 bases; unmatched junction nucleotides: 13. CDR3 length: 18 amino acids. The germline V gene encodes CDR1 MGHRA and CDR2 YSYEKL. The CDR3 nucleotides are TGCGCCAGCAGCCAAGTTTATCGCCCCAGGGGGCCGGATGAAAAACTGTTTTTT. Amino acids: CASSQVYRPRGPDEKLFF.

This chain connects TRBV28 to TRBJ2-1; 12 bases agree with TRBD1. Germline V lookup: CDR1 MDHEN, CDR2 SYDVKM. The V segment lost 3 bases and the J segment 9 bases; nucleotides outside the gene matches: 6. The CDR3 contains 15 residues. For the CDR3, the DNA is TGTGCCAGCAGTTTCTACCGGGACAGGGGGCCTGAGCAGTTCTTC. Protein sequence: CASSFYRDRGPEQFF. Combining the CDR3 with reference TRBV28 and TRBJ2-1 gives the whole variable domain DVKVTQSSRYLVKRTGEKVFLECVQDMDHENMFWYRQDPGLGLRLIYFSYDVKMKEKGDIPEGYSVSREKKERFSLILESASTNQTSMYLCASSFYRDRGPEQFFGPGTRLTVL.

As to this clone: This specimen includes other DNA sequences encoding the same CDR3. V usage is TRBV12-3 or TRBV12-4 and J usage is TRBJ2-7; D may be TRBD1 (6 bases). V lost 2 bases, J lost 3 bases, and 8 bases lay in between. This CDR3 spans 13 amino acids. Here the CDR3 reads CASSLSRGYEQYF. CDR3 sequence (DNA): TGTGCCAGCAGTTTAAGCAGGGGCTACGAGCAGTACTTC.